One and the same sample provided the 6 T cell receptor beta chains below, sequenced in a study of T cells after yellow fever vaccination. One entry per CDR3 protein results from TCRdb running MiXCR on the 5' RACE reads. The data show about 320,000 distinct CDR3 sequences, around 13% seen once. The sample here was CD4+ T cells sorted from PBMCs, taken 15 days after the yellow fever booster vaccination. The receptors derive from a man in his late teens or twenties who received the YFV17D yellow fever vaccine.

This clonotype was seen a few times. The rearrangement joins TRBV3-1 to TRBJ1-4; D is unresolved. Germline V gene data show CDR1 as LGHDT and CDR2 as YNNKEL (reference sequence). CDR3 length: 17 residues. The ends were cut back, 0 bases at V and 8 bases at J, with 19 bases in the middle. The CDR3 DNA sequence: TGTGCCAGCAGCCAAGATCGTTCCGGACGGATTGGGGAAAAACTGTTTTTT. Its protein product is CASSQDRSGRIGEKLFF.

This clonotype was counted at least ten times. The rearrangement uses TRBV30 and TRBJ2-1; TRBD2 matches 13 bases. CDR1 and CDR2 (germline): GTSNPN, SVGIG (reference sequence). The CDR3 extends over 13 amino acids. Trimming at V came to 1 base and at J to 9 bases, leaving 0 bases not matched to a gene. CDR3 sequence reads: CAWSGLAGGEQFF. The CDR3 region has the DNA TGTGCCTGGAGTGGACTAGCGGGGGGTGAGCAGTTCTTC.

This clonotype was picked up a small number of times. The genes are TRBV9 and TRBJ1-1, with D possibly being TRBD1 (6 bases). Germline V lookup: CDR1 SGDLS, CDR2 YYNGEE. The CDR3 extends over 14 amino acids. V was trimmed by 3 bases and J by 6 bases, leaving 15 bases between them. The CDR3 spells CASSGRDTLSEAFF. In nucleotides, the CDR3 is TGTGCCAGCAGCGGACGGGACACTCTTTCTGAAGCTTTCTTT. Full variable domain (rest looked up from reference TRBV9 and TRBJ1-1): DSGVTQTPKHLITATGQRVTLRCSPRSGDLSVYWYQQSLDQGLQFLIQYYNGEERAKGNILERFSAQQFPDLHSELNLSSLELGDSALYFCASSGRDTLSEAFFGQGTRLTVV.

There are many counts of this clonotype. The rearrangement uses TRBV5-1 and TRBJ2-7; D is ambiguous. The CDR3 runs 11 residues. CDR1 and CDR2 (germline): SGHRS, YFSETQ. The V end lost 0 bases, the J end lost 7 bases, and 5 bases lay between the germline ends. CDR3 DNA sequence: TGCGCCAGCAGCTTGGAGGCGGAGCAGTACTTC. Its protein product is CASSLEAEQYF.

This clonotype was recorded at least ten times. The V and J genes are TRBV7-9 and TRBJ2-5; no clear D gene. CDR3 length: 12 residues. V dropped 6 bases and J dropped 3 bases, with 8 bases sitting between them. Looked up from germline, CDR1 is SEHNR and CDR2 is FQNEAQ (reference sequence). The CDR3 protein is CASSRAEETQYF. As DNA, the CDR3 is TGTGCCAGCAGTCGGGCAGAAGAGACCCAGTACTTC.

In this sample, this clonotype turned up a few times. The chain has TRBV7-9 and TRBJ2-3; tentatively, D is TRBD1 or TRBD2 (5 bases each). V was trimmed by 8 bases and J by 6 bases, leaving 18 bases between them. This CDR3 spans 14 amino acids. Germline V gene lookup returns CDR1 SEHNR and CDR2 FQNEAQ (reference sequence). DNA of the CDR3: TGTGCCAGCGGATCCACGTCCGGGACGGATACGCAGTATTTT. Protein: CASGSTSGTDTQYF. The whole variable domain, remainder taken from reference TRBV7-9 and TRBJ2-3, is DTGVSQNPRHKITKRGQNVTFRCDPISEHNRLYWYRQTLGQGPEFLTYFQNEAQLEKSRLLSDRFSAERPKGSFSTLEIQRTEQGDSAMYLCASGSTSGTDTQYFGPGTRLTVL.